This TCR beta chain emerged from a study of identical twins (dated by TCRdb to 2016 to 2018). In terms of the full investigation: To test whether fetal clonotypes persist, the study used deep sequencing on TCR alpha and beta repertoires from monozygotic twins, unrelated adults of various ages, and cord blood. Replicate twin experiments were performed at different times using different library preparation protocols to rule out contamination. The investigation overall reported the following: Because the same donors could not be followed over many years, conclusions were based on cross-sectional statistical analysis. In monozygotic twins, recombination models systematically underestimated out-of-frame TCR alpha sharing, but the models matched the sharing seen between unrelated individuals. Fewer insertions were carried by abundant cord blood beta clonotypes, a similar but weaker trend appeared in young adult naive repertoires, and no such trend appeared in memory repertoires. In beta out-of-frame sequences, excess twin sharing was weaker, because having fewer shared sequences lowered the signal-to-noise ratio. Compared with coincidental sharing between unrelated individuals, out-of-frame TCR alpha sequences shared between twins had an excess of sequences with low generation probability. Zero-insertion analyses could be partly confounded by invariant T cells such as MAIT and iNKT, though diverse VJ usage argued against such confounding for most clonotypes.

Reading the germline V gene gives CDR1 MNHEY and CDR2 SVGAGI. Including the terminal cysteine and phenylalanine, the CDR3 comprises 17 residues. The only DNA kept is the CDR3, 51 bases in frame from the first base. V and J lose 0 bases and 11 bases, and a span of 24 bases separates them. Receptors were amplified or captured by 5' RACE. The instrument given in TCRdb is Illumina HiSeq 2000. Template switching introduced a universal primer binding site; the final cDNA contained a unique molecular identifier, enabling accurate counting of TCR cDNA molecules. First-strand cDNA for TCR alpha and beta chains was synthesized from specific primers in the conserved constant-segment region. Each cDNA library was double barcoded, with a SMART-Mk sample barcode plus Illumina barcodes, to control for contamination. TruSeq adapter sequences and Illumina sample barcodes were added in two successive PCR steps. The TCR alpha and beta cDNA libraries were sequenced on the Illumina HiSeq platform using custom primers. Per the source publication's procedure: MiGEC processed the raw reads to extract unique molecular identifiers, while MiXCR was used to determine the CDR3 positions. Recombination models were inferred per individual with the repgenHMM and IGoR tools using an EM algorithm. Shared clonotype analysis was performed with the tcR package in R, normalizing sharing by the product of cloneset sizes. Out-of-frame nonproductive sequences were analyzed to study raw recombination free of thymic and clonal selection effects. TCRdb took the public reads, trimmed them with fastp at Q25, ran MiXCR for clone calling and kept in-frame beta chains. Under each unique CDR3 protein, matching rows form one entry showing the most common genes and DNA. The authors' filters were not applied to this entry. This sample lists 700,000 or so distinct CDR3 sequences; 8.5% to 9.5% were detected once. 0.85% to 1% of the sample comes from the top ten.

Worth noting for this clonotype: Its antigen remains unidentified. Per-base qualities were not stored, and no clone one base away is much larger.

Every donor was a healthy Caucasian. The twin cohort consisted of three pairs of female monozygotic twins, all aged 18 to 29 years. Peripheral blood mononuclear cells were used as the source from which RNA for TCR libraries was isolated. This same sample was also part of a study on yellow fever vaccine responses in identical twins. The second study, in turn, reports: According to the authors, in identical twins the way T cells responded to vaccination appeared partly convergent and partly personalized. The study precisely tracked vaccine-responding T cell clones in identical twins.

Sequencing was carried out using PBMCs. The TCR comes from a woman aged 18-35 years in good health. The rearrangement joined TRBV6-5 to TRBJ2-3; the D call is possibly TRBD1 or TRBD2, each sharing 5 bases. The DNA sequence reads TGTGCCAGCAGTTACTCGACGGGGCCTGGTTCGGAGTCGGAGCAGTATTTT. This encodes CASSYSTGPGSESEQYF.